These T cell receptor beta chains were read from a single sample in a study of blood T cell repertoires in COVID-19. The protocol was immunoSEQ multiplex PCR, while the TCRdb copy is restricted to in-frame clones and leaves out a portion. The table has roughly 380,000 clones, approximately 89% seen once. The sequencing sample was made of peripheral blood. These TCRs come from a middle-aged woman with COVID-19, enrolled during active disease. Each CDR3 is given with its conserved first and last residue. D genes are given only for firm matches. A row's size may be missing; if present it is once, few, many or a size class.

TRBD2	once	TRBV2	TRBJ2-7	TGTGCCAGCAGACGGGGGGTTACCTACGAGCAGTACTTC	CASRRGVTYEQYF
NA	NA	TRBV5-6	TRBJ2-3	TGTGCCAGCAGCTTGGTTCGGACCCTCGGGGCGCAGTATTTT	CASSLVRTLGAQYF
NA	NA	TRBV27	TRBJ1-5	TGTGCCAGCAGTTTATATTTTGTCGGAGGCAATAATCAGCCCCAGCATTTT	CASSLYFVGGNNQPQHF
TRBD1	NA	TRBV11-1	TRBJ1-2	TGTGCCAGCAGCTTAACGCGACAGGGGGCCGAAGGCTACACCTTC	CASSLTRQGAEGYTF
TRBD1	NA	TRBV7-9	TRBJ1-1	TGTGCCAGCAGCTTAACAGGGGGCTACGGGACTGAAGCTTTCTTT	CASSLTGGYGTEAFF
NA	NA	TRBV7-9	TRBJ1-1	TGTGCCAGCAGCCTCCGGGACACCCCTGAAGCTTTCTTT	CASSLRDTPEAFF
TRBD1	NA	TRBV7-9	TRBJ1-5	TGTGCCAGCAGTGTGGACAGGGGCAATCAGCCCCAGCATTTT	CASSVDRGNQPQHF
NA	once	TRBV5-8	TRBJ1-1	TGTGCCAGCAGCTTGGGACATCGGAACACTGAAGCTTTCTTT	CASSLGHRNTEAFF
NA	NA	TRBV6-5	TRBJ1-6	TGTGCCAGCAGAAAGAGCTCCTATAATTCACCCCTCCACTTT	CASRKSSYNSPLHF
TRBD2	NA	TRBV28	TRBJ2-5	TGTGCCAGCAGTTCGGGAGGGAGAGTGGAAGAGACCCAGTACTTC	CASSSGGRVEETQYF
NA	few	TRBV6-4	TRBJ2-3	TGTGCCAGCAGTCCGTCAGCAGGGGGCACAGATACGCAGTATTTT	CASSPSAGGTDTQYF
NA	NA	TRBV7-9	TRBJ1-1	TGTGCCAGCAGCCACAAACCCGAGGTGGGAGCTTTCTTT	CASSHKPEVGAFF
TRBD1	NA	TRBV5-1	TRBJ1-2	TGCGCCAGCAGCGCGGACAGGGGGGCGACGGGCTATGGCTACACCTTC	CASSADRGATGYGYTF
TRBD1	NA	TRBV15	TRBJ2-5	TGTGCCACCAGCAGAGGGGATTTGACAGGGGTAGGGAGAGGGGAGACCCAGTACTTC	CATSRGDLTGVGRGETQYF
NA	NA	TRBV7-2	TRBJ1-1	TGTGCCAGCAGCTTAGAAATTGGGCGGGTGAACACTGAAGCTCTCTTT	CASSLEIGRVNTEALF
NA	NA	TRBV14	TRBJ1-1	TGTGCCAGCAGCCAAGTTTCCAGGGAACGCACTGAAGCTTTCTTT	CASSQVSRERTEAFF
NA	NA	TRBV28	TRBJ1-5	TGTGCCAGCAGTTTATTGCAGGGGTACGGCAATCAGCCCCAGCATTTT	CASSLLQGYGNQPQHF
TRBD1	NA	TRBV7-2	TRBJ1-1	TGTGCCAGCAGCTTAGGGACAGGATTTCCCCGAGAAGCTTTCTTT	CASSLGTGFPREAFF
TRBD2	NA	TRBV5-4	TRBJ2-7	TGTGCCAGCACCCTAGCGGGAGTCCACGAGCAGTACTTC	CASTLAGVHEQYF
NA	NA	TRBV4-2	TRBJ1-6	TGTGCCAGCAGCCAAGATAATCCGCGGCGGAGCTCCTATAATTCACCCCTCCACTTT	CASSQDNPRRSSYNSPLHF
NA	NA	TRBV29-1	TRBJ1-2	TGCAGCGTTGCAGCCCGGGAATATGGCTACACCTTC	CSVAAREYGYTF
NA	NA	TRBV18	TRBJ1-4	TGTGCCAGCTCACCAAATCCACCGGGGGCAACTAATGAAAAACTGTTTTTT	CASSPNPPGATNEKLFF
NA	once	TRBV10-3	TRBJ2-3	TGTGCCATCAGTGAGTCATCTCCCCCAGATACGCAGTATTTT	CAISESSPPDTQYF
NA	NA	TRBV29-1	TRBJ2-1	TGCAGCGGAAACGGACTGGTCAGAGAGCAGTTCTTC	CSGNGLVREQFF
NA	NA	TRBV5-6	TRBJ1-1	TGTGCCAGCAGCCGCAGGAGGTTGTCAACTGAAGCTTTCTTT	CASSRRRLSTEAFF
NA	few	TRBV29-1	TRBJ1-1	TGCAGCGTTTCGGAGGGCACGAACACTGAAGCTTTCTTT	CSVSEGTNTEAFF
TRBD1	NA	TRBV6-6	TRBJ1-2	TGTGCCAGCAATCCTCCCGGGACAGTTAACTATGGCTACACCTTC	CASNPPGTVNYGYTF
NA	NA	TRBV27	TRBJ1-6	TGTGCCACTGGGAACAGGGTCGGGTATTCACCCCTCCACTTT	CATGNRVGYSPLHF
NA	NA	TRBV7-2	TRBJ1-3	TGTGCCAGCAGTCGTCAGGGAATGGCGACTGGAAACACCATATATTTT	CASSRQGMATGNTIYF
TRBD1	NA	TRBV7-7	TRBJ2-1	TGTGCTAGCAGCTTGGACAGGGCCAATGAGCAGTTCTTC	CASSLDRANEQFF
TRBD1	NA	TRBV28	TRBJ2-7	TGTGCCAGCAGTTTTTCCCTGACAGGGGCCTACGAGCAGTACTTC	CASSFSLTGAYEQYF
NA	NA	TRBV7-9	TRBJ2-2	TGTGCCAGCAGCTTAAATCAGGGCCTCGGGGAGCTGTTTTTT	CASSLNQGLGELFF
TRBD2	NA	TRBV6-6	TRBJ2-1	TGTGCCAGCAGTAGGGGGACTAGCGGGCCAGAGCAGTTCTTC	CASSRGTSGPEQFF
TRBD2	NA	TRBV5-1	TRBJ2-1	TGCGCCAGCAGCCCCGCTGCTAGCGGGGTCTACAATGAGCAGTTCTTC	CASSPAASGVYNEQFF
TRBD1	few	TRBV10-3	TRBJ2-7	TGTGCCATCAGTGAGTCCGGGACAGGGGCCCACGAGCAGTACTTC	CAISESGTGAHEQYF
TRBD1	NA	TRBV2	TRBJ1-4	TGTGCCAGCAGTGACCCGGGACAGGGTGAGGAAAAACTGTTTTTT	CASSDPGQGEEKLFF
TRBD1	NA	TRBV7-9	TRBJ1-3	TGTGCCAGCAGCTTATTATCAGGGGGCAACGGAAACACCATATATTTT	CASSLLSGGNGNTIYF
NA	NA	TRBV6-1	TRBJ1-1	TGTGCCAGCAGTGAATGGGCGGGGGTTGACACTGAAGCTTTCTTT	CASSEWAGVDTEAFF
TRBD1	NA	TRBV7-8	TRBJ1-2	TGTGCCAGCAGCCCGCGTGTACTGACAGGGACCTATGGCTACACCTTC	CASSPRVLTGTYGYTF
NA	NA	TRBV20-1	TRBJ1-2	TGCAGTGCTAGTACGCAGGGTGCGGGGGGCTACACCTTC	CSASTQGAGGYTF
TRBD2	NA	TRBV4-2	TRBJ2-2	TGTGCCAGCAGCCAAGATCCCAGCGGGGGGTCCAACACCGGGGAGCTGTTTTTT	CASSQDPSGGSNTGELFF
NA	NA	TRBV28	TRBJ1-5	TGTGCCAGCAGTCCTCCGGGGGGCGGGGTTGATCAGCCCCAGCATTTT	CASSPPGGGVDQPQHF
TRBD2	NA	TRBV19	TRBJ2-7	TGTGCCAGTAGTCGCGGGAGGGTCGAGCAGTACTTC	CASSRGRVEQYF
TRBD1	NA	TRBV5-5	TRBJ1-2	TGTGCCAGCAGCGGGACAGGGAGTTATGGCTACACCTTC	CASSGTGSYGYTF
NA	NA	TRBV12-3/TRBV12-4	TRBJ1-2	TGTGCCAGCAGCTCTTCCCCGCGGGGCTACACCTTC	CASSSSPRGYTF
TRBD1	NA	TRBV11-3	TRBJ2-3	TGTGCCAGCAGCTTAGATCTAGGGGGCCTCACAGATACGCAGTATTTT	CASSLDLGGLTDTQYF